These 17 T cell receptor beta chains were all obtained from the same sample, sequenced in a study of blood T cell repertoires in COVID-19. Assay: immunoSEQ multiplex PCR; the TCRdb copy retains only in-frame clones and omits some. The sample shows some 130,000 clones, approximately 80% of them seen only once. Sequencing was done on a sample of peripheral blood. The source is a man older than 75 with acute or convalescent COVID-19.

This clone has a single count. This chain connects TRBV5-1 to TRBJ2-5, with D tentatively TRBD1 (6 bases). The CDR3 has 13 residues. The V gene's germline CDR1 is SGHRS and CDR2 YFSETQ. V dropped 3 bases and J dropped 4 bases, with 10 bases sitting between them. CDR3 coding DNA: TGCGCCAGCAGCTCACAGGGCACAGAGACCCAGTACTTC. Protein: CASSSQGTETQYF.

V and J are TRBV19 and TRBJ2-5, with D perhaps matching TRBD2 (6 bases). V gave up 3 bases and J gave up 1 base, with 24 bases separating them. The CDR3 is 19 amino acids. CDR1 is LNHDA, CDR2 SQIVND, per germline (reference sequence). In nucleotides, the CDR3 is TGTGCCAGTAGTATGGGCTCGTCGGGAGTTGATCGGCGCCAAGAGACCCAGTACTTC. It specifies CASSMGSSGVDRRQETQYF. Full variable domain (outside the CDR3, taken from reference TRBV19 and TRBJ2-5): DGGITQSPKYLFRKEGQNVTLSCEQNLNHDAMYWYRQDPGQGLRLIYYSQIVNDFQKGDIAEGYSVSREKKESFPLTVTSAQKNPTAFYLCASSMGSSGVDRRQETQYFGPGTRLLVL.

The rearrangement links TRBV5-4 to TRBJ2-6; TRBD1 is a possible D gene (6 bases). This CDR3 is 16 amino acids long. Germline V CDR1 and CDR2: SGHNT, YYREEE (reference sequence). Trimming stripped 1 base from V and 2 bases from J, with 10 bases between. Here the CDR3 DNA reads TGTGCCAGCAGCTTGCCGGCAGGGGCTGGGGCCAACGTCCTGACTTTC. Protein product: CASSLPAGAGANVLTF.

This clone appeared a single time. This chain joins TRBV27 and TRBJ1-1; 9 bases fit TRBD1. The junction had 10 bases not matched to a gene; V was cut back by 6 bases and J by 8 bases. This CDR3 has 14 residues. The germline V gene has CDR1 MNHEY and CDR2 SMNVEV (reference sequence). In DNA form, the CDR3 reads TGTGCCAGCAGGGGACAGGGATTGGTCGGGGAAGCTTTCTTT. Protein sequence: CASRGQGLVGEAFF.

This chain uses TRBV6-4 with TRBJ2-5; 10 bases fit TRBD2. The trim removed 6 bases at V and 5 bases at J, leaving 12 bases unmatched. Per germline, CDR1 MRHNA and CDR2 SNTAGT. The CDR3 extends over 16 amino acids. CDR3 sequence (DNA): TGTGCCAGCAGCAGCAGACTAGCGGGCGTCTTGGAGACCCAGTACTTC. It is translated as CASSSRLAGVLETQYF.

CDR3 in DNA: TGTGCCAGCAGGTACAACGGGGGAAGCTCCTACGAGCAGTACTTC. Translation: CASRYNGGSSYEQYF. This chain connects TRBV6-5 to TRBJ2-7, with D perhaps matching TRBD2 (6 bases). Trimming removed 6 bases from V and 0 bases from J, with 15 bases in between. CDR3 length: 15 amino acids. The V gene's germline CDR1 is MNHEY and CDR2 SVGAGI.

The chain is built from TRBV18 and TRBJ1-4, with D unresolved. V was pared by 5 bases and J by 5 bases, with 9 bases between. The CDR3 has 13 amino acids. Germline assignment: CDR1 KGHSH and CDR2 LQKENI. The CDR3 nucleotides read TGTGCCAGCTCAAAGGACTCCAATGAAAAACTGTTTTTT. Translated: CASSKDSNEKLFF.

This clone is a singleton in its sample. J is TRBJ1-1 and V is TRBV27, with D perhaps matching TRBD1 (5 bases). Deletions cut 4 bases from V and 4 bases from J, with 13 bases between. Germline CDR1 MNHEY, CDR2 SMNVEV (reference sequence). This CDR3 comprises 14 residues. The CDR3 is CASSSRVGGTEAFF. The CDR3 DNA reads as TGTGCCAGCAGTTCCCGGGTGGGGGGCACTGAAGCTTTCTTT.

This clone was picked up a small number of times. The V gene is TRBV6-5, the J gene TRBJ2-7; possibly TRBD2 for D (6 bases). Germline V gives CDR1 MNHEY, CDR2 SVGAGI. V was cut by 5 bases and J by 3 bases, with 17 bases left in between. The CDR3 is 15 amino acids. CDR3 sequence: CASSPLRGGYYEQYF. In DNA, the CDR3 is TGTGCCAGCAGTCCCCTCCGGGGAGGCTACTACGAGCAGTACTTC.

This sequence joins TRBV6-5 and TRBJ1-2; D ambiguous. This CDR3 is built from 15 residues. The germline V and J ends were trimmed by 8 bases and 3 bases, with 19 bases remaining between them. From germline, CDR1 is MNHEY and CDR2 SVGAGI. CDR3 sequence: CASFRPGNSDYGYTF. Written as DNA, the CDR3 is TGTGCCAGCTTTCGCCCGGGGAACAGTGACTATGGCTACACCTTC.

The rearrangement joins TRBV19 to TRBJ1-6, with TRBD1 identical over 9 bases. The J segment lost 9 bases and the V segment lost 5 bases, leaving 2 bases of the junction unmatched. CDR3 length equals 13 residues. Germline CDR1 reads LNHDA; CDR2 reads SQIVND (reference sequence). The CDR3 is CASSGQGTSPLHF. Written as DNA, the CDR3 is TGTGCCAGTAGTGGACAGGGGACTTCACCCCTCCACTTT.

The genes are TRBV19 and TRBJ2-5, with TRBD1 matching over 8 bases. With V trimmed by 4 bases and J by 6 bases, 7 bases remained unmatched. The CDR3 covers 14 residues. Per germline, CDR1 LNHDA and CDR2 SQIVND (reference sequence). CDR3 bases: TGTGCCAGTAGTAATCGACAGGGGTGGAAGACCCAGTACTTC. This gives the protein CASSNRQGWKTQYF.

This CDR3 is CASSPQGTSGNTIYF. In DNA, the CDR3 is TGTGCCAGCAGCCCACAGGGCACATCTGGAAACACCATATATTTT. This rearrangement joins TRBV3-1 (or the pseudogene TRBV3-2) to TRBJ1-3, with a possible D match to TRBD1 (6 bases). CDR1 and CDR2 (germline): LGHDT, YNNKEL (reference sequence). CDR3 length: 15 amino acids. V was shortened by 4 bases and J by 1 base, with 11 bases between the two germline ends.

V is TRBV2 and J is TRBJ2-2; a possible D gene is TRBD2 (5 bases). CDR3 length: 14 amino acids. V dropped 6 bases and J dropped 3 bases, with 11 bases sitting between them. Germline V gene lookup returns CDR1 SNHLY and CDR2 FYNNEI. The CDR3 loop reads CASSSGVDTGELFF. DNA of the CDR3: TGTGCCAGCAGCTCCGGGGTCGACACCGGGGAGCTGTTTTTT.

The chain combines TRBV30 with TRBJ2-5; TRBD2 aligns across 7 bases. J lost 1 base, V lost 3 bases, and 2 bases had no gene match. Germline-derived CDR1 and CDR2 are GTSNPN and SVGIG (reference sequence). The CDR3 runs to 13 residues. The DNA of the CDR3 is TGTGCCTGGAGCTTAGCGGGCCAAGAGACCCAGTACTTC. It encodes CAWSLAGQETQYF.

The chain has TRBV4-2 and TRBJ1-4; D gene ambiguous. CDR1 and CDR2 (germline): LGHNA, YNFKEQ. The CDR3 runs to 16 residues. Trimming took off 0 bases at V and 7 bases at J, with 15 bases between the two ends. The CDR3 loop reads CASSQEAAGRSEKLFF. The CDR3 bases are TGTGCCAGCAGCCAAGAAGCGGCGGGGAGGAGTGAAAAACTGTTTTTT.

This clone showed up many times. The rearrangement uses TRBV6-4 and TRBJ1-1; 9 bases align to TRBD1. CDR1 and CDR2 (germline): MRHNA, SNTAGT. The CDR3 has 14 residues. J was trimmed by 8 bases and V by 5 bases; bases with no gene match: 9. The CDR3: CASSRWTGDREAFF. CDR3 coding DNA: TGTGCCAGCAGTAGGTGGACAGGGGACAGAGAAGCTTTCTTT.